This T cell receptor (beta chain) was observed in a study of preoperative IRX-2 immunotherapy in early breast cancer. Clones were sequenced by immunoSEQ multiplex PCR, and TCRdb holds only the in-frame ones, with some missing. The sample contains about 3,600 clones, 79% of which appear only once. Germline values: CDR1 MNHGY, CDR2 SAAAGT. Trimming took 5 bases from V and 7 from J, leaving 14 bases between them. The CDR3 has 13 amino acids. Treatment meaning: preoperative locoregional IRX-2 cytokine immunotherapy. Samples came from a phase Ib trial of preoperative locoregional IRX-2 cytokine immunotherapy.

The TCR was taken from a human donor with breast cancer. This chain joins TRBV6-8 and TRBJ1-2; D gene uncertain. Sequenced material: tumor tissue, taken after IRX-2 immunotherapy. The CDR3 sequence: CASSPDWERGYTF. Written as DNA, the CDR3 is TGTGCCAGCAGTCCAGACTGGGAACGTGGCTACACCTTC.